A single sample is the source of the 29 T cell receptor beta chains below, sequenced in a study of regulatory T cells in long-lasting Graves disease. Through Arm-PCR of CDR3 regions and iRepertoire HTBI primers, TCR beta libraries were built. TCRdb processed the multiplex PCR reads anew with MiXCR; each CDR3 protein has one entry. The data hold 560,000 or so distinct CDR3 sequences, with about 15% observed a single time. Time point here: newly diagnosed GD, antithyroid drugs for less than 3 months. The TCR library was made from RNA that had been extracted from PBMCs in TRIzol. The same sample was also studied in work on T cells in Graves' hyperthyroidism and ophthalmopathy.

This specimen consisted of peripheral blood mononuclear cells (PBMCs), obtained at new diagnosis, from a patient treated with antithyroid drugs. These receptors all come from a man aged 18 to 30 with Graves disease.

This clonotype appeared a few times. This rearrangement joins TRBV7-9 to TRBJ1-4, with D tentatively TRBD1 (5 bases). Looked up from germline, CDR1 is SEHNR and CDR2 is FQNEAQ (reference sequence). This CDR3 comprises 15 residues. V was cut by 4 bases and J by 7 bases, with 16 bases left in between. The CDR3 here is CASSSGTLWGEKLFF. The CDR3 region has the DNA TGTGCCAGCAGCTCCGGGACTCTATGGGGTGAAAAACTGTTTTTT.

The table lists this clonotype with a few counts. The chain combines TRBV19 with TRBJ2-7; D not certain. Trimming cost V 5 bases and J 1 base, with 18 bases left between them. This CDR3 spans 16 amino acids. Germline loops: CDR1 LNHDA, CDR2 SQIVND (reference sequence). The CDR3 bases are TGTGCCAGTAGTCTCAGTGGTGGTTCTCCTTCCTACGAGCAGTACTTC. Translated: CASSLSGGSPSYEQYF.

DNA for the CDR3: TGTGCCAGCGGGCTCACAGAGTTGGGTGGCTACACCTTC. Translated: CASGLTELGGYTF. The V gene is TRBV13, the J gene TRBJ1-2; D uncertain. The germline V and J ends were trimmed by 8 bases and 7 bases, with 17 bases remaining between them. Per germline, CDR1 PRHDT and CDR2 FYEKMQ (reference sequence). The CDR3 is made up of 13 amino acids.

This clonotype showed up many times. The chain uses TRBV18 and TRBJ1-5; D gene uncertain. V lost 3 bases, J lost 4 bases, and 16 bases lay in between. This CDR3 spans 16 amino acids. Germline V gene data show CDR1 as KGHSH and CDR2 as LQKENI. The CDR3 is CASSPSSPASNQPQHF. DNA of the CDR3: TGTGCCAGCTCACCGTCCTCCCCAGCTAGTAATCAGCCCCAGCATTTT.

V and J are TRBV7-6 and TRBJ2-7, with D uncertain. Trimming stripped 0 bases from V and 2 bases from J, with 8 bases between. The CDR3 runs 14 residues. Germline-derived CDR1 and CDR2 are SGHVS and FNYEAQ. The CDR3, as DNA: TGTGCCAGCAGCTTAGCTCAACCTCCCTACGAGCAGTACTTC. It yields the protein CASSLAQPPYEQYF.

This clonotype has a count of ten or more. The V call is TRBV28, the J call TRBJ2-7; 8 positions agree with TRBD1. This CDR3 comprises 13 residues. V dropped 7 bases and J dropped 7; count of bases not matched to a gene: 9. Germline lookup yields CDR1 MDHEN and CDR2 SYDVKM. CDR3 loop: CASTGTGEGEQYF. CDR3 nucleotide sequence: TGTGCCAGCACCGGGACAGGAGAGGGTGAGCAGTACTTC.

This clonotype was seen only a few times. This sequence joins TRBV11-3 and TRBJ2-7, with TRBD1 matching 8 bases. Germline trimming cut 2 bases from V and 2 bases from J; bases unmatched to any gene: 5. The CDR3 length is 15 residues. CDR1 SGHNT and CDR2 YENEEA come from the germline V gene. This CDR3 reads CASSLRQGIPYEQYF. The CDR3 nucleotides are TGTGCCAGCAGCTTAAGACAGGGGATCCCCTACGAGCAGTACTTC.

The table lists this clonotype with many counts. The chain links TRBV11-3 to TRBJ2-7; TRBD1 matches 9 bases. This CDR3 is 19 amino acids long. V trimming: 4 bases; J trimming: 6 bases; junction bases outside the gene matches: 22. CDR1 and CDR2 from the germline V gene are SGHNT and YENEEA. The CDR3 sequence: CASSYHGDRVEAGLVEQYF. The CDR3 DNA reads as TGTGCCAGCAGCTACCACGGGGACAGGGTCGAAGCCGGGTTGGTCGAGCAGTACTTC.

At least ten counts were recorded for this clonotype. The chain carries TRBV18 and TRBJ1-5; D gene unclear. This CDR3 has 12 amino acids. Looked up from germline, CDR1 is KGHSH and CDR2 is LQKENI. Trimming removed 3 bases at V and 7 bases at J, with 7 bases between. The CDR3 DNA follows: TGTGCCAGCTCACCCCCGGTCCAGCCCCAGCATTTT. It codes for CASSPPVQPQHF.

This clonotype turned up a few times. V gene TRBV10-3 combines with J gene TRBJ2-1; weak D call: TRBD1 (6 bases). V dropped 1 base and J dropped 9 bases, with 10 bases sitting between them. This CDR3 region has 13 residues. Germline CDR1 reads ENHRY; CDR2 reads SYGVKD. CDR3 sequence (DNA): TGTGCCATCAGTGAGTACAGGGTAACTGAGCAGTTCTTC. The encoded protein is CAISEYRVTEQFF.

The table lists this clonotype with many counts. The chain carries TRBV27 and TRBJ1-2; D is possibly TRBD1 (5 bases). The germline gives CDR1 MNHEY, CDR2 SMNVEV (reference sequence). Trimming shortened V by 2 bases and J by 7 bases, and 14 bases separated the two germline ends. CDR3 length: 14 residues. The CDR3 DNA follows: TGTGCCAGCAGTTTAGGGCCCGGGGGTGGTGGCTACACCTTC. This sequence encodes CASSLGPGGGGYTF.

This clonotype was recorded a few times. The rearrangement links TRBV4-1 to TRBJ1-2, with 7 bases matching TRBD1. CDR3 length: 15 residues. Per germline, CDR1 MGHRA and CDR2 YSYEKL. V was pared by 0 bases and J by 2 bases, with 3 bases of the junction left unmatched. CDR3: CASSQDRGENYGYTF. CDR3 coding DNA: TGCGCCAGCAGCCAAGACAGGGGGGAGAACTATGGCTACACCTTC.

The sample holds many counts of this clonotype. The chain is built from TRBV7-3 and TRBJ2-5; D is perhaps TRBD2 (6 bases). The CDR3 is 14 residues long. CDR1 SGHTA and CDR2 FQGTGA come from the germline V gene. V lost 4 bases and J 5 bases, leaving 14 bases between the germline ends. CDR3 loop: CASSSSGGRETQYF. The CDR3 DNA reads as TGTGCCAGCAGCTCCTCCGGGGGAAGGGAGACCCAGTACTTC.

This clonotype was found many times. This chain joins TRBV12-3 or TRBV12-4 and TRBJ2-1; TRBD2 aligns across 10 bases. Trimming removed 5 bases from V and 5 bases from J; junction bases left unmatched: 6. There are 15 residues in the CDR3. CDR3 in amino acids: CASSITSGVNNEQFF. The CDR3, as DNA: TGTGCCAGCAGTATTACTAGCGGGGTCAACAATGAGCAGTTCTTC.

CDR3: CASSRPGASGTYEQYF. The CDR3, as DNA: TGTGCCAGCAGCCGCCCGGGGGCTAGCGGGACCTACGAGCAGTACTTC. This rearrangement joins TRBV5-5 to TRBJ2-7; 9 positions agree with TRBD2. The germline CDR1 and CDR2 sequences are SGHKS and YYEKEE (reference sequence). With V trimmed by 4 bases and J by 2 bases, 10 bases remained unmatched. This CDR3 spans 16 amino acids.

This clonotype has a count of ten or more. The rearrangement uses TRBV12-5 and TRBJ2-1, with no clear D. From germline, CDR1 is LGHNT and CDR2 FRNRAP. The ends were cut back, 2 bases at V and 2 bases at J, with 7 bases in the middle. The CDR3 loop spans 14 amino acids. The CDR3 protein is CASGLSGAYNEQFF. CDR3 DNA sequence: TGTGCTAGTGGTTTGTCTGGAGCCTACAATGAGCAGTTCTTC.

In its sample, this clonotype was seen a few times. The J gene is TRBJ2-3, the V gene TRBV4-2, with 10 bases identical to TRBD2. V lost 4 bases and J lost 5; bases outside the gene matches: 9. CDR3 length equals 16 residues. Germline CDR1 is LGHNA and CDR2 is YNFKEQ. CDR3 sequence: CASSLTASGRVDTQYF. As DNA, the CDR3 is TGTGCCAGCAGCCTAACCGCTAGCGGGAGAGTAGATACGCAGTATTTT.

The V gene is TRBV29-1, the J gene TRBJ2-3, with 10 bases matching TRBD2. J gave up 4 bases and V 2 bases, and 0 bases lay outside the gene matches. Germline CDR1 and CDR2: SQVTM and ANQGSEA. This CDR3 region has 13 residues. The CDR3 loop is CSVELAGADTQYF. The CDR3 region has the DNA TGCAGCGTTGAACTAGCGGGAGCAGATACGCAGTATTTT.

This clonotype was picked up many times. The chain carries TRBV6-2 or TRBV6-3 and TRBJ2-7, with D perhaps TRBD1 (5 bases). Germline V gives CDR1 MNHEY, CDR2 SVGEGT. The V end was cut by 5 bases, the J end by 3 bases, with 14 bases between. The CDR3 covers 14 residues. The CDR3 spells CASSGSRRGYEQYF. The CDR3 nucleotides are TGTGCCAGCAGTGGTTCAAGAAGGGGCTACGAGCAGTACTTC.

This chain uses TRBV10-3 with TRBJ1-3, with TRBD1 matching 10 bases. CDR1 is ENHRY and CDR2 is SYGVKD in the germline V gene. The V and J ends lost 7 bases and 4 bases, in that order; junction bases with no gene match: 19. CDR3 size: 19 residues. CDR3 sequence: CAITTHPGTGAYPGNTIYF. For the CDR3, the DNA is TGTGCCATCACCACCCACCCCGGGACAGGGGCTTACCCGGGAAACACCATATATTTT.

In its sample, this clonotype was seen a few times. The junction departs from germline at one end; a sequencing error may be responsible. The gene calls are TRBV5-1 and TRBJ2-3; TRBD1 matches 10 bases. The CDR3 has 15 residues. The germline CDR1 and CDR2 sequences are SGHRS and YFSETQ. The CDR3 region is CASSSGQGRTGTQYF. CDR3 DNA sequence: TGCGCCAGCAGCTCGGGACAGGGGCGAACAGGTACGCAGTATTTT.

This clonotype was seen only a few times. The genes are TRBV9 and TRBJ2-5, with TRBD2 as a possible D gene (6 bases). Trimming removed 0 bases from V and 4 bases from J, with 10 bases in between. The CDR3 totals 14 residues. Per the germline V gene, CDR1 is SGDLS and CDR2 is YYNGEE. For the CDR3, the DNA is TGTGCCAGCAGCGTAGAAGGAGGGGCAGAGACCCAGTACTTC. It codes for CASSVEGGAETQYF.

The sample holds many counts of this clonotype. The rearrangement joins TRBV27 to TRBJ2-7; possibly TRBD2 for D (5 bases). This CDR3 has 16 residues. The germline V gene has CDR1 MNHEY and CDR2 SMNVEV (reference sequence). V was shortened by 0 bases and J by 3 bases, with 15 bases between the two germline ends. Written as DNA, the CDR3 is TGTGCCAGCAGTTTATCAACCGGAGCGGTGGGCTACGAGCAGTACTTC. Its protein is CASSLSTGAVGYEQYF.

This chain joins TRBV19 and TRBJ2-2; D ambiguous. V lost 8 bases and J 1 base, leaving 8 bases between the germline ends. This CDR3 has 13 residues. Germline-derived CDR1 and CDR2 are LNHDA and SQIVND (reference sequence). Here the CDR3 DNA reads TGTGCCAGTTTTCAGGAGAACACCGGGGAGCTGTTTTTT. This translates into CASFQENTGELFF.

This clonotype was seen many times. The J gene is TRBJ2-1, the V gene TRBV2, with D perhaps matching TRBD2 (6 bases). In germline, CDR1 is SNHLY, CDR2 FYNNEI. CDR3 length equals 15 residues. Between the trimmed V and J ends, which lost 7 bases and 6 bases, there was a span of 19 bases. The CDR3 DNA follows: TGTGCCAGCAAAAAATTGACCGGGAGCCTCAATGAGCAGTTCTTC. This codes for CASKKLTGSLNEQFF.

This clonotype turned up a few times. This sequence joins TRBV18 and TRBJ1-3, with TRBD1 as a possible D gene (5 bases). Germline V gene lookup returns CDR1 KGHSH and CDR2 LQKENI. With 2 bases removed from V and 0 bases from J, the gap between germline ends came to 14 bases. There are 17 residues in the CDR3. The CDR3 nucleotides are TGTGCCAGCTCACCAACTTATGGGGCCAACTCTGGAAACACCATATATTTT. Protein product: CASSPTYGANSGNTIYF. Full variable domain (outside the CDR3, taken from reference TRBV18 and TRBJ1-3): NAGVMQNPRHLVRRRGQEARLRCSPMKGHSHVYWYRQLPEEGLKFMVYLQKENIIDESGMPKERFSAEFPKEGPSILRIQQVVRGDSAAYFCASSPTYGANSGNTIYFGEGSWLTVV.

J is TRBJ2-3 and V is TRBV4-2, with 7 nucleotides matching TRBD2. The tail of the sequence fits TRBJ2-7 better, so the J call may be wrong. The CDR3 is 14 residues long. Germline loops: CDR1 LGHNA, CDR2 YNFKEQ. DNA of the CDR3: TGTGCCAGCAGCCCGGGAGGCGAGGGCTACGAGCAGTACTTC. Its protein is CASSPGGEGYEQYF.

This clonotype showed up many times. The V gene is TRBV20-1, the J gene TRBJ1-1; D unresolved. The CDR3 extends over 13 amino acids. Germline V gives CDR1 DFQATT, CDR2 SNEGSKA (reference sequence). Trimming took off 3 bases at V and 0 bases at J, with 8 bases between the two ends. CDR3 nucleotide sequence: TGCAGTGCTAGTGCGGGGTTGAACACTGAAGCTTTCTTT. Its protein is CSASAGLNTEAFF.

The chain carries TRBV5-1 and TRBJ2-7; 8 nucleotides match TRBD1. J gave up 6 bases and V 2 bases, and 7 bases lay outside the gene matches. The length of the CDR3 is 14 residues. CDR1 is SGHRS, CDR2 YFSETQ, per germline. The CDR3 loop reads CASSLAQGAVEQYF. CDR3 in DNA: TGCGCCAGCAGCTTAGCTCAGGGGGCGGTCGAGCAGTACTTC.